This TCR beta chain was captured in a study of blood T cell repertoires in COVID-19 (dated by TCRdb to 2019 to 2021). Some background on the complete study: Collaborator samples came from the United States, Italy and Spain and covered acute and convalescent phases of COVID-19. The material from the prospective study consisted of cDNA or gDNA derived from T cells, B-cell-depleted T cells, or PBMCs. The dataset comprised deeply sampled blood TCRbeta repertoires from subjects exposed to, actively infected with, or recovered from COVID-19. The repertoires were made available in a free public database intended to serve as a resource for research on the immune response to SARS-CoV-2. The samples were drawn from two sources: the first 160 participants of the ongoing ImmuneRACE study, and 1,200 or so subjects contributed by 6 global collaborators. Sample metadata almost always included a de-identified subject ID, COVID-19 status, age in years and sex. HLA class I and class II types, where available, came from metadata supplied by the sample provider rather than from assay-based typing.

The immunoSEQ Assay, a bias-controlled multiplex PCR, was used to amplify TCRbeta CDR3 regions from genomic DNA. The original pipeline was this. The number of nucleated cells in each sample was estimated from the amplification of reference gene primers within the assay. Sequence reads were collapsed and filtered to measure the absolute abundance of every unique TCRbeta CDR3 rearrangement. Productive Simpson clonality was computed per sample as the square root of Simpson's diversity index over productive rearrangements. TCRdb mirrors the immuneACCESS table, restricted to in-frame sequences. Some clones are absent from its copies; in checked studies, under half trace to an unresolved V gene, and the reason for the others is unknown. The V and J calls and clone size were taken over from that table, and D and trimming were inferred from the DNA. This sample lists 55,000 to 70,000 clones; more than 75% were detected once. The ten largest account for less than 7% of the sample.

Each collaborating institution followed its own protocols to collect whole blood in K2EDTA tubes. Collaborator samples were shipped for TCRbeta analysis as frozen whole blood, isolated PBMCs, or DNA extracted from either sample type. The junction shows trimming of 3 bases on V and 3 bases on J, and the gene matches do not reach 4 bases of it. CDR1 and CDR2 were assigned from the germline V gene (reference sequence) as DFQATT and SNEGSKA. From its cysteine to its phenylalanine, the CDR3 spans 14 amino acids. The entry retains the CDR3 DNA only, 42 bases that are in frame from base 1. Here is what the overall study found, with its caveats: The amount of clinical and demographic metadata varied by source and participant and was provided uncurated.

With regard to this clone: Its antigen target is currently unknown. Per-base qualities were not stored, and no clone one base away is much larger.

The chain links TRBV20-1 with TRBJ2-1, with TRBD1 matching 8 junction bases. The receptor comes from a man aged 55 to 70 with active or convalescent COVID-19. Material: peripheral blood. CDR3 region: CSASSGGFYNEQFF. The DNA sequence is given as TGCAGTGCTAGTTCAGGGGGCTTCTACAATGAGCAGTTCTTC.